These T cell receptor beta chains were read from a single sample in a study of CD8+CD57+ T cells in acquired aplastic anemia. TCRdb re-called the reads with MiXCR, one entry per CDR3 protein. In the table there are approximately 200,000 distinct CDR3 sequences, around 50% of which are singletons. Sequences were obtained from sorted CD4+, CD8+, or CD8+CD57+ T cells (not recorded which) from PBMCs. Receptors were obtained from a human donor in good health, serving as a control. Each CDR3 is given with its conserved first and last residue. The order of the fields is J gene, clone size, D gene, V gene, CDR3 protein, CDR3 DNA. A D gene is named only where the DNA matches it firmly. Size is omitted from some rows. Given values are once, few, many or a class for expanded clones.

j_call: TRBJ2-7; clone_size: many; d_call: .; v_call: TRBV9; cdr3_aa: CASSVGHRYEQYF; cdr3_nt: TGTGCCAGCAGCGTAGGACACCGCTACGAGCAGTACTTC
j_call: TRBJ2-5; clone_size: few; d_call: .; v_call: TRBV7-9; cdr3_aa: CASSAVAETQYF; cdr3_nt: TGTGCCAGCAGCGCAGTAGCAGAGACCCAGTACTTC
j_call: TRBJ2-5; clone_size: many; d_call: .; v_call: TRBV5-1; cdr3_aa: CASSQSRDAETQYF; cdr3_nt: TGCGCCAGCAGCCAAAGCCGGGACGCAGAGACCCAGTACTTC
j_call: TRBJ1-1; clone_size: .; d_call: .; v_call: TRBV9; cdr3_aa: CANSPPRNTEAFF; cdr3_nt: TGTGCCAACAGTCCTCCACGGAACACTGAAGCTTTCTTT
j_call: TRBJ2-2; clone_size: many; d_call: .; v_call: TRBV19; cdr3_aa: CASEKMQNGELFF; cdr3_nt: TGTGCCAGTGAGAAGATGCAGAACGGGGAGCTGTTTTTT
j_call: TRBJ2-7; clone_size: .; d_call: .; v_call: TRBV5-1; cdr3_aa: CASRSLDQYEQYF; cdr3_nt: TGCGCCAGCAGATCCCTGGATCAGTACGAGCAGTACTTC
j_call: TRBJ1-3; clone_size: many; d_call: .; v_call: TRBV19; cdr3_aa: CASSILGRTSGNTIYF; cdr3_nt: TGTGCCAGTAGTATTCTGGGAAGGACTTCCGGAAACACCATATATTTT
j_call: TRBJ2-7; clone_size: few; d_call: .; v_call: TRBV5-1; cdr3_aa: CASSLEGYSYEQYF; cdr3_nt: TGCGCCAGCAGCTTGGAGGGTTACTCCTACGAGCAGTACTTC
j_call: TRBJ2-3; clone_size: .; d_call: .; v_call: TRBV30; cdr3_aa: CAWRREGTDTRYF; cdr3_nt: TGTGCCTGGAGACGGGAAGGCACAGATACGCGGTATTTT
j_call: TRBJ1-5; clone_size: few; d_call: .; v_call: TRBV9; cdr3_aa: CASSVAPGGDQPQHF; cdr3_nt: TGTGCCAGCAGCGTGGCTCCGGGGGGCGATCAGCCCCAGCATTTT
j_call: TRBJ1-2; clone_size: .; d_call: .; v_call: TRBV7-2; cdr3_aa: CASSSGSQGYTF; cdr3_nt: TGTGCCAGCAGCTCGGGGAGTCAAGGCTACACCTTC
j_call: TRBJ1-1; clone_size: many; d_call: .; v_call: TRBV25-1; cdr3_aa: CATSGLLNTEAFF; cdr3_nt: TGTGCCACCTCGGGCTTACTGAACACTGAAGCTTTCTTT
j_call: TRBJ2-5; clone_size: many; d_call: TRBD2; v_call: TRBV28; cdr3_aa: CASSLTSGGVVYF; cdr3_nt: TGTGCCAGCAGTTTAACTAGCGGGGGGGTGGTTTACTTC
j_call: TRBJ2-7; clone_size: .; d_call: TRBD1; v_call: TRBV9; cdr3_aa: CASSFNRGGEQYF; cdr3_nt: TGTGCCAGCAGCTTCAACAGGGGCGGCGAGCAGTACTTC
j_call: TRBJ1-1; clone_size: many; d_call: .; v_call: TRBV5-1; cdr3_aa: CASSLVGISWNTEAFF; cdr3_nt: TGCGCCAGCAGCTTGGTCGGTATCAGTTGGAACACTGAAGCTTTCTTT
j_call: TRBJ1-3; clone_size: many; d_call: .; v_call: TRBV7-6; cdr3_aa: CASTTIAGNTIYF; cdr3_nt: TGTGCCAGCACCACCATCGCTGGAAACACCATATATTTT
j_call: TRBJ2-7; clone_size: few; d_call: .; v_call: TRBV9; cdr3_aa: CASSGGTQYEQYF; cdr3_nt: TGTGCCAGCAGCGGAGGAACTCAGTACGAGCAGTACTTC
j_call: TRBJ1-1; clone_size: .; d_call: TRBD1; v_call: TRBV2; cdr3_aa: CASSVTDRGNTEAFF; cdr3_nt: TGTGCCAGCAGCGTAACAGACAGGGGGAACACTGAAGCTTTCTTT
j_call: TRBJ2-7; clone_size: many; d_call: TRBD2; v_call: TRBV28; cdr3_aa: CASSQIAGGAGYEQYF; cdr3_nt: TGTGCCAGCAGTCAAATAGCGGGGGGGGCCGGGTACGAGCAGTACTTC